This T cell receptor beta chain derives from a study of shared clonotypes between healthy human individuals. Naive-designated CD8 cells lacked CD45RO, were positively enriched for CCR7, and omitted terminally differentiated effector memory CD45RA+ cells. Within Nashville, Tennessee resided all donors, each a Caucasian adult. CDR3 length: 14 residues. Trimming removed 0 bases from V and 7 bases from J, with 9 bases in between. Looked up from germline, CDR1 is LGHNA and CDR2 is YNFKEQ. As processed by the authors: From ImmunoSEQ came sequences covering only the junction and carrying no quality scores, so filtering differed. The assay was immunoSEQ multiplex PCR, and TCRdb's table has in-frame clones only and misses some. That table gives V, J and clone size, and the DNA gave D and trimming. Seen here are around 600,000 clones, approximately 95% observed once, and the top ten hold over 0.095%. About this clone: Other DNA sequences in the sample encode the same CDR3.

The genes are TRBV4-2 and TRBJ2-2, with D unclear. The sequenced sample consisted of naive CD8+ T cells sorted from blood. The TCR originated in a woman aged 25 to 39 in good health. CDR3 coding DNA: TGTGCCAGCAGCCAAGACCCCCTGCTCGGGGAGCTGTTTTTT. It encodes CASSQDPLLGELFF.